One and the same sample provided the 6 T cell receptor beta chains below, sequenced in a study of CD8 T cells in ankylosing spondylitis. Findings and limits, study-wide: What appeared characteristic of ankylosing spondylitis blood was a TCR beta motif of several highly homologous variants.

TCRdb processed the 5' RACE reads anew with MiXCR; each CDR3 protein has one entry. The profile shows around 430,000 distinct CDR3 sequences, 15% to 20% of them singletons. For these receptors, no antigen is known. Material for sequencing was blood, either unsorted or a sorted T cell fraction (not recorded which). The receptors originated from a male donor with ankylosing spondylitis.

The CDR3 sequence is CAWSDFRGYTF. The CDR3 region has the DNA TGTGCCTGGAGTGATTTCAGGGGCTACACCTTC. The rearrangement links TRBV30 to TRBJ1-2; D is undetermined. The CDR3 contains 11 residues. Deletions cut 1 base from V and 8 bases from J, with 8 bases between. Germline CDR1 is GTSNPN and CDR2 is SVGIG (reference sequence). The whole variable domain, remainder taken from reference TRBV30 and TRBJ1-2, is SQTIHQWPATLVQPVGSPLSLECTVEGTSNPNLYWYRQAAGRGLQLLFYSVGIGQISSEVPQNLSASRPQDRQFILSSKKLLLSDSGFYLCAWSDFRGYTFGSGTRLTVV.

This chain connects TRBV5-1 to TRBJ2-3; 8 bases align to TRBD2. This CDR3 comprises 16 residues. CDR1 and CDR2 (germline): SGHRS, YFSETQ. V was clipped by 0 bases and J by 5 bases; unmatched bases: 8. The CDR3 nucleotides read TGCGCCAGCAGCTTGGCTATACGGGGGGGTGTAGATACGCAGTATTTT. Its translation is CASSLAIRGGVDTQYF.

This clonotype was detected only a few times. V gene TRBV12-3 or TRBV12-4 combines with J gene TRBJ1-5; TRBD1 matches 7 bases. V lost 1 base and J lost 0; bases outside the gene matches: 9. The CDR3 length is 18 residues. CDR3 residues: CASSLEGRGADSNQPQHF. The DNA for the CDR3 is TGTGCCAGCAGTTTAGAGGGCAGGGGGGCTGATAGCAATCAGCCCCAGCATTTT.

This clonotype was recorded many times. The V call is TRBV5-1, the J call TRBJ2-3, with 10 nucleotides matching TRBD2. Germline trimming cut 4 bases from V and 1 base from J; bases unmatched to any gene: 9. CDR3 size: 17 residues. Germline V gene data show CDR1 as SGHRS and CDR2 as YFSETQ. CDR3 sequence (DNA): TGCGCCAGCAGCACTGGATCCGGGACTAGCGGCACAGATACGCAGTATTTT. Its protein is CASSTGSGTSGTDTQYF. The full variable domain, with the rest looked up from reference TRBV5-1 and TRBJ2-3, is KAGVTQTPRYLIKTRGQQVTLSCSPISGHRSVSWYQQTPGQGLQFLFEYFSETQRNKGNFPGRFSGRQFSNSRSEMNVSTLELGDSALYLCASSTGSGTSGTDTQYFGPGTRLTVL.

This clonotype was counted a few times. The chain recombines TRBV20-1 with TRBJ2-1; 8 positions match TRBD2. The CDR3 totals 14 residues. The V segment lost 2 bases and the J segment 0 bases; nucleotides outside the gene matches: 0. Germline-derived CDR1 and CDR2 are DFQATT and SNEGSKA (reference sequence). DNA of the CDR3: TGCAGTGCTAGAAGCGGGAGCTCCTACAATGAGCAGTTCTTC. It translates to CSARSGSSYNEQFF.

This clonotype was seen many times. CDR3 region: CSARDVRLARANEQFF. CDR3 in DNA: TGCAGTGCTAGAGATGTGAGGCTAGCGCGTGCCAATGAGCAGTTCTTC. The V call is TRBV20-1, the J call TRBJ2-1; possible D gene TRBD2, 6 bases. The CDR3 length is 16 residues. The V end was cut by 0 bases, the J end by 6 bases, with 18 bases between. Germline lookup yields CDR1 DFQATT and CDR2 SNEGSKA (reference sequence).